Listed below are T cell receptor beta chains from one sample, sequenced in a study of PD-L1 blockade in urothelial cancer. TCRdb's copy holds only in-frame clones and misses some; the assay was immunoSEQ multiplex PCR. Of about 15,000 clones in the sample, approximately 90% were seen once. The sample in question was PBMCs, obtained around atezolizumab (anti-PD-L1) treatment. The receptors come from a man aged 45-65 years with urothelial cancer. Both conserved end residues are part of each CDR3. D genes are given only for firm matches.

D gene,V gene,J gene,CDR3 protein,CDR3 DNA
TRBD1,TRBV29-1,TRBJ1-1,CSVLVQGMNTEAFF,TGCAGCGTTCTGGTACAGGGGATGAACACTGAAGCTTTCTTT
-,TRBV7-2,TRBJ2-4,CASSLGSSRGTIQYF,TGTGCCAGCAGCTTAGGGTCCTCCCGAGGAACCATTCAGTACTTC
TRBD1,TRBV13,TRBJ2-1,CASSFLKDRGFRNEQFF,TGTGCCAGCAGCTTCCTAAAAGACAGGGGATTTCGCAATGAGCAGTTCTTC
-,TRBV5-6,TRBJ2-7,CASSTAYEQYF,TGTGCCAGCAGCACAGCCTACGAGCAGTACTTC